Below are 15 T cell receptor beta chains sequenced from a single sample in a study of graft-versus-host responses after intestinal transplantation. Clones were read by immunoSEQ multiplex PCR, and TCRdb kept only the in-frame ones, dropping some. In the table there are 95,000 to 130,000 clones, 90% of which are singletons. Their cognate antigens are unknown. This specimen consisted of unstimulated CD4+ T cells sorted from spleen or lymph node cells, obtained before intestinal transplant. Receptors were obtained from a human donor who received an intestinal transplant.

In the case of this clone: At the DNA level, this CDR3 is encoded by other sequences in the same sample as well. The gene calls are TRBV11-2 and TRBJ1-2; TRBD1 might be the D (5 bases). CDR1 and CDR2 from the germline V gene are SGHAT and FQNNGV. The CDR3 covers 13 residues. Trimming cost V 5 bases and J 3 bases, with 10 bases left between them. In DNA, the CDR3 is TGTGCCAGCAGCCCCGGGACTGACTATGGCTACACCTTC. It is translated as CASSPGTDYGYTF.

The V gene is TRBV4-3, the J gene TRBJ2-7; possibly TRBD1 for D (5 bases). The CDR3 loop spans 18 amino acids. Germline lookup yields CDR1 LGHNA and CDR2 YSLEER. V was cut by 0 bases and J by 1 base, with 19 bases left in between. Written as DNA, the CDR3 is TGCGCCAGCAGCCAAGATTATTTTCAGGGTAAAAGATCCTACGAGCAGTACTTC. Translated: CASSQDYFQGKRSYEQYF.

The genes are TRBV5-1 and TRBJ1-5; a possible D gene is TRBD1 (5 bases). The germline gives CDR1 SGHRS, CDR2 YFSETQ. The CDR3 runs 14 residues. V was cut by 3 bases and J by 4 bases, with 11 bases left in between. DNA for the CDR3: TGCGCCAGCAGCTGGGGGGGGACTAATCAGCCCCAGCATTTT. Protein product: CASSWGGTNQPQHF.

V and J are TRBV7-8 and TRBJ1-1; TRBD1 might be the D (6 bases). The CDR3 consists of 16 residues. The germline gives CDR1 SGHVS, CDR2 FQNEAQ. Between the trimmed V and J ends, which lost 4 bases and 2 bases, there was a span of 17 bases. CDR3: CASSSEAWGLNTEAFF. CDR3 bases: TGTGCCAGCAGCTCAGAGGCTTGGGGGCTTAACACTGAAGCTTTCTTT.

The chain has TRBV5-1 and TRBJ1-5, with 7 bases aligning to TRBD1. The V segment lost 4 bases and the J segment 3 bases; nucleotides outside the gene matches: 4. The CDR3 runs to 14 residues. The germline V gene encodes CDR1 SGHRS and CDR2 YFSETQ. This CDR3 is CASSPQGTNQPQHF. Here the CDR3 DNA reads TGCGCCAGCAGCCCACAGGGGACCAATCAGCCCCAGCATTTT.

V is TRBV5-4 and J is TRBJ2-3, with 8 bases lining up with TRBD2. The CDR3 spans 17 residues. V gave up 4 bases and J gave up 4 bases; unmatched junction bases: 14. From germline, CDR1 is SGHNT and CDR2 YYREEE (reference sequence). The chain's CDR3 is CASSPSLGGRSADTQYF. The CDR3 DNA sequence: TGTGCCAGCAGCCCCTCCCTCGGCGGGAGGAGCGCAGATACGCAGTATTTT.

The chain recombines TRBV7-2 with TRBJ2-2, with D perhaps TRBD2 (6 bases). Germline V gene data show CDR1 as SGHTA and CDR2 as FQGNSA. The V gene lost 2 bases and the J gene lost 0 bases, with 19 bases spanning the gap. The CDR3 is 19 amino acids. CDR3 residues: CASSLMAGRSYANTGELFF. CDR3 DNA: TGTGCCAGCAGCTTAATGGCGGGGAGGTCATACGCGAACACCGGGGAGCTGTTTTTT.

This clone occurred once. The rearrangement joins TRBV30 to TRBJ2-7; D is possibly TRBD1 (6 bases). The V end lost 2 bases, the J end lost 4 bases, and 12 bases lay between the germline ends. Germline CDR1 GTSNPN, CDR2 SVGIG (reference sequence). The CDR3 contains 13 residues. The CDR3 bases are TGTGCCTGGAGTTTGGCAGGGGTTTACGAGCAGTACTTC. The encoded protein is CAWSLAGVYEQYF.

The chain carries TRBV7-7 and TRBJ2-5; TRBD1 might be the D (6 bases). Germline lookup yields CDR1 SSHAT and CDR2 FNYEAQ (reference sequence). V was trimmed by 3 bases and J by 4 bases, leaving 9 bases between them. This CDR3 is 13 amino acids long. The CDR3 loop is CASSFGGSETQYF. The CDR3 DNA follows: TGTGCCAGCAGCTTTGGGGGCTCAGAGACCCAGTACTTC.

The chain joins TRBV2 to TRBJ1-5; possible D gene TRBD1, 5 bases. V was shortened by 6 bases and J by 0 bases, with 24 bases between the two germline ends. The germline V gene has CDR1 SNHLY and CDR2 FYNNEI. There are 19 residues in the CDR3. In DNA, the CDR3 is TGTGCCAGCAGCGCGGGGACTCTCAAGGTCGGGTTTAGCAATCAGCCCCAGCATTTT. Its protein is CASSAGTLKVGFSNQPQHF.

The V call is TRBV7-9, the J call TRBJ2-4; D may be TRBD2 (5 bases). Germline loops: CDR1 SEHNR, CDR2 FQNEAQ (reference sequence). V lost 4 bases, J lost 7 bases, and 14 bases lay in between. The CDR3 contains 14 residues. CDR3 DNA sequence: TGTGCCAGCAGCTCCCCGGAGGAGTCCAACATTCAGTACTTC. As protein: CASSSPEESNIQYF.

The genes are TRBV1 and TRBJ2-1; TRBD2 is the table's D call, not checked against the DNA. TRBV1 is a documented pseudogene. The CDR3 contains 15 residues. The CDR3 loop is CTSSGGGGPYNEQFF. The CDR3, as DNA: TGCACCAGCAGCGGCGGGGGGGGGCCTTACAATGAGCAGTTCTTC.

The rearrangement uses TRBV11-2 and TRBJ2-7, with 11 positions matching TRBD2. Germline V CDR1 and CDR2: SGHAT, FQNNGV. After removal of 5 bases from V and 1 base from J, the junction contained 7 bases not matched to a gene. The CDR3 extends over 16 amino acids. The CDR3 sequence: CASSQTGTSGSYEQYF. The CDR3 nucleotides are TGTGCCAGCAGCCAAACCGGGACTAGCGGTTCCTACGAGCAGTACTTC.

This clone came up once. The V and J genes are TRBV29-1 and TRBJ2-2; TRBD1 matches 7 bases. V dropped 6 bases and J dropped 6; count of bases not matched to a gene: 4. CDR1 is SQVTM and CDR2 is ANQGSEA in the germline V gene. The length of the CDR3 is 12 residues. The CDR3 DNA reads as TGCAGCGTACAGGGGTGGGCCGGGGAGCTGTTTTTT. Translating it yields CSVQGWAGELFF.

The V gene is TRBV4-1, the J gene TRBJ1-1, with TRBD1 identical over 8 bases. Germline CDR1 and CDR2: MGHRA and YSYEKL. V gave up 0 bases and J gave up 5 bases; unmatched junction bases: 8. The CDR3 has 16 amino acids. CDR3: CASSQEQRQGRTEAFF. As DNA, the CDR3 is TGCGCCAGCAGCCAAGAACAAAGACAGGGGCGGACTGAAGCTTTCTTT.